This T cell receptor (beta chain) comes out of a study of cytomegalovirus exposure and HLA in healthy donors. Study-wide results and caveats: A later analysis found common viral pathogens apparently linked to several of the most significant clusters. An analysis done earlier found most TCR beta V segments productive about 90% or about 30% of the time.

This clone has more than one count but fewer than ten. Its antigen is unidentified. The CDR3 spans 14 residues. J gave up 10 bases and V 2 bases, and 9 bases lay outside the gene matches. CDR1 is SGHRS, CDR2 YFSETQ, per germline. A multiplex PCR was run with 60 Vbeta primers and 13 Jbeta primers. This table comes from immunoSEQ multiplex PCR, and its TCRdb copy is limited to in-frame clones, with some not included. Among about 200,000 clones listed, more than 9.5% were seen once. V and J are TRBV5-1 and TRBJ2-1; 7 bases line up with TRBD2. Sequencing was carried out using PBMCs. The source of this sequence is a man aged 45-65 years in good health and CMV-seropositive. The CDR3 protein is CASSFTGGSGEQFF. Here the CDR3 DNA reads TGCGCCAGCAGCTTTACCGGGGGGAGTGGGGAGCAGTTCTTC.